This is a list of T cell receptor beta chains from one sample in a study of T cells after yellow fever vaccination. TCRdb analysed the 5' RACE reads with MiXCR anew, one entry per CDR3 protein. This sample has 400,000 to 650,000 distinct CDR3 sequences, with 21% found just once. The sequences come from PBMCs, collected about 21 days after the first yellow fever vaccination. All receptors derive from a young man who received the YFV17D yellow fever vaccine. CDR3s include the opening cysteine and the closing phenylalanine or tryptophan. The D gene is left open where the match is weak. Not all rows give a size; the values are once, few, many and, for expanded clones, a class.

v_call: TRBV10-3
j_call: TRBJ1-1
clone_size: NA
d_call: NA
cdr3_aa: CAIRAGRGNTEAFF
cdr3_nt: TGTGCCATCAGAGCGGGCAGGGGAAACACTGAAGCTTTCTTT

v_call: TRBV5-1
j_call: TRBJ2-2
clone_size: NA
d_call: TRBD2
cdr3_aa: CASSSRTSVGSGELFF
cdr3_nt: TGCGCCAGCAGCTCCCGGACTAGCGTGGGAAGCGGGGAGCTGTTTTTT

v_call: TRBV7-9
j_call: TRBJ2-5
clone_size: NA
d_call: NA
cdr3_aa: CASGFLKETQYF
cdr3_nt: TGTGCCAGCGGATTTTTAAAGGAGACCCAGTACTTC

v_call: TRBV4-3
j_call: TRBJ2-2
clone_size: NA
d_call: TRBD1
cdr3_aa: CASSQGQGTGELFF
cdr3_nt: TGCGCCAGCAGCCAAGGACAGGGGACCGGGGAGCTGTTTTTT

v_call: TRBV3-1
j_call: TRBJ2-5
clone_size: NA
d_call: TRBD1
cdr3_aa: CASQGVEETQYF
cdr3_nt: TGTGCCAGCCAGGGGGTCGAGGAGACCCAGTACTTC

v_call: TRBV5-1
j_call: TRBJ1-1
clone_size: NA
d_call: NA
cdr3_aa: CASSLSAEVYTEAFF
cdr3_nt: TGCGCCAGCAGCTTGTCGGCGGAGGTGTACACTGAAGCTTTCTTT

v_call: TRBV19
j_call: TRBJ1-1
clone_size: few
d_call: NA
cdr3_aa: CASSTTPRETEAFF
cdr3_nt: TGTGCCAGTAGTACGACACCTCGGGAAACTGAAGCTTTCTTT

v_call: TRBV7-2
j_call: TRBJ2-3
clone_size: NA
d_call: NA
cdr3_aa: CASRTAPDTQYF
cdr3_nt: TGTGCCAGCAGAACGGCCCCAGATACGCAGTATTTT

v_call: TRBV5-1
j_call: TRBJ2-1
clone_size: few
d_call: TRBD2
cdr3_aa: CASSWTRGTNELQFF
cdr3_nt: TGCGCCAGCAGCTGGACACGGGGGACTAATGAGCTGCAGTTCTTC

v_call: TRBV12-3/TRBV12-4
j_call: TRBJ1-2
clone_size: NA
d_call: NA
cdr3_aa: CASSLGGIESYTF
cdr3_nt: TGTGCCAGCAGTTTAGGAGGGATCGAAAGCTACACCTTC

v_call: TRBV20-1
j_call: TRBJ2-2
clone_size: NA
d_call: TRBD2
cdr3_aa: CSAREGLAGGPSGELFF
cdr3_nt: TGCAGTGCTAGAGAGGGACTAGCGGGGGGACCATCCGGGGAGCTGTTTTTT

v_call: TRBV20-1
j_call: TRBJ2-3
clone_size: NA
d_call: NA
cdr3_aa: CSAREVGGYTDTQYF
cdr3_nt: TGCAGTGCTAGAGAGGTTGGCGGGTACACAGATACGCAGTATTTT

v_call: TRBV9
j_call: TRBJ2-1
clone_size: few
d_call: NA
cdr3_aa: CASSVTPGLSNEQFF
cdr3_nt: TGTGCCAGCAGCGTAACCCCCGGACTGTCCAATGAGCAGTTCTTC

v_call: TRBV6-1
j_call: TRBJ1-2
clone_size: NA
d_call: NA
cdr3_aa: CASSKISVNYGYTF
cdr3_nt: TGTGCCAGCAGTAAGATCTCCGTTAACTATGGCTACACCTTC

v_call: TRBV27
j_call: TRBJ2-3
clone_size: many
d_call: TRBD2
cdr3_aa: CASSPLAGGRTQYF
cdr3_nt: TGTGCCAGCAGTCCCTTAGCGGGGGGGCGTACGCAGTATTTT

v_call: TRBV7-3
j_call: TRBJ1-1
clone_size: NA
d_call: NA
cdr3_aa: CASSPRHRINTEAFF
cdr3_nt: TGTGCCAGCAGCCCCCGCCACAGGATTAACACTGAAGCTTTCTTT

v_call: TRBV9
j_call: TRBJ2-1
clone_size: NA
d_call: NA
cdr3_aa: CASSGMHNEQFF
cdr3_nt: TGTGCCAGCAGCGGTATGCACAATGAGCAGTTCTTC

v_call: TRBV7-2
j_call: TRBJ1-5
clone_size: few
d_call: NA
cdr3_aa: CASSPPGWKPQHF
cdr3_nt: TGTGCCAGCAGCCCCCCCGGTTGGAAGCCCCAGCATTTT

v_call: TRBV7-9
j_call: TRBJ2-1
clone_size: few
d_call: NA
cdr3_aa: CASSLGVLSSDEQFF
cdr3_nt: TGTGCCAGCAGCTTGGGGGTGCTATCTAGCGATGAGCAGTTCTTC

v_call: TRBV19
j_call: TRBJ1-6
clone_size: NA
d_call: NA
cdr3_aa: CASSSPTGSSYNSPLHF
cdr3_nt: TGTGCCAGTAGTTCACCGACAGGAAGCTCCTATAATTCACCCCTCCACTTT

v_call: TRBV12-3/TRBV12-4
j_call: TRBJ2-4
clone_size: NA
d_call: NA
cdr3_aa: CASGKGIGWKNIQYF
cdr3_nt: TGTGCCAGTGGTAAAGGAATCGGGTGGAAAAACATTCAGTACTTC

v_call: TRBV5-1
j_call: TRBJ2-7
clone_size: few
d_call: NA
cdr3_aa: CASSFGEAEQYF
cdr3_nt: TGCGCCAGCAGCTTCGGGGAGGCCGAGCAGTACTTC

v_call: TRBV4-2
j_call: TRBJ2-5
clone_size: NA
d_call: NA
cdr3_aa: CASSQDADRAQYF
cdr3_nt: TGTGCCAGCAGCCAAGATGCGGATAGGGCCCAGTACTTC

v_call: TRBV2
j_call: TRBJ1-6
clone_size: NA
d_call: NA
cdr3_aa: CASRKQDRRGSPLHF
cdr3_nt: TGTGCCAGCAGAAAACAAGACAGGAGAGGTTCACCCCTCCACTTT

v_call: TRBV12-3/TRBV12-4
j_call: TRBJ2-7
clone_size: NA
d_call: NA
cdr3_aa: CASSFSQDSYEQYF
cdr3_nt: TGTGCCAGCAGTTTCTCACAGGACTCCTACGAGCAGTACTTC

v_call: TRBV7-9
j_call: TRBJ2-2
clone_size: many
d_call: NA
cdr3_aa: CASRSEGGELFF
cdr3_nt: TGTGCCAGCAGGTCGGAAGGCGGGGAGCTGTTTTTT

v_call: TRBV6-1
j_call: TRBJ2-1
clone_size: NA
d_call: NA
cdr3_aa: CASAMPGKKGNEQFF
cdr3_nt: TGTGCCAGCGCAATGCCTGGAAAAAAGGGCAATGAGCAGTTCTTC